This is a list of T cell receptor beta chains from one sample in a study of blood T cells in healthy people across ages. TCRdb reprocessed the 5' RACE reads via MiXCR and lists one record per CDR3 protein. The sample lists roughly 1,500,000 distinct CDR3 sequences, 42% seen once, with approximately 7.9% in the top ten. Specimen: blood. The receptor set was obtained from a woman between 18 and 29 years old in good health. Both conserved end residues are part of each CDR3.

TRBV12-3/TRBV12-4 | 14 | CASSSAQGAGELFF
TRBV2 | 15 | CASSNAGLSYNEQFF
TRBV7-8 | 17 | CASSLASRVGSKNIRYF
TRBV7-2 | 16 | CASSLVDRPRSNEQYF
TRBV15 | 16 | CATSRDFNSGENEQYF
TRBV28 | 12 | CASSLIGTEAFF
TRBV12-3/TRBV12-4 | 16 | CASSLYLRGNNYGYTF
TRBV6-1 | 14 | CASRPTGMDQPQHF
TRBV12-3/TRBV12-4 | 13 | CASRDDRDSEAFF
TRBV4-1 | 18 | CASSQGFLAGAPTSEQYF
TRBV29-1 | 11 | CSVVQLGEQYF
TRBV11-2 | 15 | CASRTLGGGLDTQYF
TRBV20-1 | 12 | CSAIEDPSGYTF
TRBV6-5 | 11 | CASNHPGDQYF
TRBV27 | 16 | CASSPHQGAWWGEQYF
TRBV4-2 | 14 | CAGSRDRGNYGYTF
TRBV6-2/TRBV6-3 | 14 | CASVPGLAGGTQYF
TRBV20-1 | 13 | CSAPLAGAETQYF
TRBV20-1 | 11 | CSAPYQQPQHF
TRBV15 | 16 | CATSRDGSGGQNEQFF
TRBV27 | 16 | CASSLSAAGASDEQFF
TRBV28 | 13 | CATVPDLYNEQFF
TRBV2 | 14 | CASVGFPDTGELFF
TRBV20-1 | 9 | CSARDPRYF
TRBV2 | 14 | CASIEGGLQETQFF
TRBV30 | 18 | CAWTSGKEIGRIGEKLFF
TRBV12-3/TRBV12-4 | 13 | CASRYGLSGEQYF
TRBV29-1 | 12 | CSARGGENIQYF
TRBV29-1 | 13 | CSVPGLSTDTQYF
TRBV7-8 | 16 | CASSTRTSGDYYEQYF
TRBV12-3/TRBV12-4 | 14 | CASGASGRAAVQFF
TRBV15 | 14 | CAASSQGGYYGYTF
TRBV20-1 | 13 | CSAPGAARYEQYF
TRBV30 | 13 | CAWSASGREEQYF
TRBV18 | 17 | CASSPPGLGAPTDTQYF
TRBV20-1 | 14 | CSARATGTGSRYTF
TRBV20-1 | 13 | CSAKWATNEKLFF
TRBV29-1 | 18 | CSVDGAIGFRGTYNEQFF
TRBV6-1 | 14 | CASRAGTGSYEQYF
TRBV2 | 16 | CASSVEGAGGLNEQYF
TRBV2 | 16 | CASSGGPGVLNNEQYF
TRBV7-9 | 18 | CASSLRGQGGWGNTEAFF
TRBV7-2 | 13 | CASSSLLAGEQFF
TRBV5-1 | 15 | CASSLAAGNYNEQFF
TRBV7-9 | 17 | CASSLAGGLAGRDTQYF
TRBV7-2 | 13 | CASSWAGLETQYF
TRBV6-5 | 14 | CASRQAQGNYGYTF
TRBV27 | 13 | CASSLNSDQEQYF
TRBV4-1 | 12 | CASSQAFREQFF
TRBV6-5 | 14 | CASREFAGTGELFF